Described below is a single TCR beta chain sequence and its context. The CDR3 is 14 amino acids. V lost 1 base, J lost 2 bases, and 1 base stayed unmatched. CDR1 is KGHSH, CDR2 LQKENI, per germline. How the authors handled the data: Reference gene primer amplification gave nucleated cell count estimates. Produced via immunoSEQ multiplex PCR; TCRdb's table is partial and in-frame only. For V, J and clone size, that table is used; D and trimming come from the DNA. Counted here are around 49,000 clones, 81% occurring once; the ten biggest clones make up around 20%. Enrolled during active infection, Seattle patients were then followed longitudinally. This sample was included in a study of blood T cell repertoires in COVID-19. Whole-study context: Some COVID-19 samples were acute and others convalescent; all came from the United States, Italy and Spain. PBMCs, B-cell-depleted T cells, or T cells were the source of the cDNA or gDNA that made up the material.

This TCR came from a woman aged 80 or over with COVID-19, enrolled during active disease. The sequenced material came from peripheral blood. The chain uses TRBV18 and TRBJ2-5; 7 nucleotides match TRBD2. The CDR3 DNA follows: TGTGCCAGCTCACCACAGCGGGGTCAAGAGACCCAGTACTTC. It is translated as CASSPQRGQETQYF.